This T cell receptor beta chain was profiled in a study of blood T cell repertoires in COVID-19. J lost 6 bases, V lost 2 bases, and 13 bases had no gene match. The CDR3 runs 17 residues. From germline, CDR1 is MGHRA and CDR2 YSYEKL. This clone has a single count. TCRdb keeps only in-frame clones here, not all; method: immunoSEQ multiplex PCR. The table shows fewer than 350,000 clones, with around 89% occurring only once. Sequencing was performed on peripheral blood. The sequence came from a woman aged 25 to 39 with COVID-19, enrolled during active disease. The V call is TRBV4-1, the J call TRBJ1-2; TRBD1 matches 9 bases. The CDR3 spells CASSQPTFGGQGDGYTF. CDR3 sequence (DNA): TGCGCCAGCAGCCAACCCACTTTCGGGGGACAGGGAGATGGCTACACCTTC.